Listed below are T cell receptor beta chains from one sample, sequenced in a study of T cells in Graves' hyperthyroidism and ophthalmopathy. MiXCR was run by TCRdb on the multiplex PCR reads, yielding one entry per CDR3 protein. The table includes roughly 500,000 distinct CDR3 sequences, 46% detected once. Material: peripheral blood or thyroid tissue (not recorded which). These receptors all stem from an adult woman with Graves' disease, either hyperthyroidism or ophthalmopathy (not recorded which). Each CDR3 is given with its conserved first and last residue. The D gene is left open where the match is weak. The size field is filled for only some rows; it gives once, few, many or a size class.

clone_size | d_call | cdr3_length | j_call | v_call | cdr3_nt | cdr3_aa
many | TRBD1 | 15 | TRBJ1-5 | TRBV5-1 | TGCGCCAGCAGCTTAGCGGGACAGTGGGATCAGCCCCAGCATTTT | CASSLAGQWDQPQHF
. | TRBD1 | 15 | TRBJ2-5 | TRBV10-3 | TGTGCCATCAGTGACCCGGGGACAGGAGGGGAGACCCAGTACTTC | CAISDPGTGGETQYF
. | . | 15 | TRBJ1-4 | TRBV24-1 | TGTGCCACCAGTGATTCTCAGGCAACTAATGAAAAACTGTTTTTT | CATSDSQATNEKLFF
. | . | 17 | TRBJ2-2 | TRBV2 | TGTGCCAGCAGTGGCAGGGGCCGCGGAGGAAACACCGGGGAGCTGTTTTTT | CASSGRGRGGNTGELFF
many | TRBD1 | 14 | TRBJ1-1 | TRBV10-3 | TGTGCCATCAGCGGACAGGGCATGAACACTGAAGCTTTCTTT | CAISGQGMNTEAFF
. | . | 14 | TRBJ1-4 | TRBV6-1 | TGTGCCAGCAGAGCACAGGGCCCGAATGAAAAACTGTCTTTT | CASRAQGPNEKLSF
. | . | 14 | TRBJ1-2 | TRBV5-1 | TGCGCCAGCAGCGCCGAGGGCAGGTTTCATGGCTACACCTTC | CASSAEGRFHGYTF
once | . | 14 | TRBJ1-1 | TRBV5-1 | TGCGCCAGCAGCTTGACTGCGGGGGCCACTGAAGCTTTCTTT | CASSLTAGATEAFF
. | . | 12 | TRBJ1-3 | TRBV28 | TGTGCCAGCAGTTTATCCGTAAACACCATATATTTT | CASSLSVNTIYF
many | . | 14 | TRBJ1-2 | TRBV24-1 | TGTGCCACCAGTGATTATAGGGAGTTGAATGGCTACACCTTC | CATSDYRELNGYTF
few | . | 13 | TRBJ2-2 | TRBV29-1 | TGCAGCGTTGAAGCTCCCAGCCCCGGGGAGCTGTTTTTT | CSVEAPSPGELFF
few | . | 15 | TRBJ1-4 | TRBV19 | TGTGCCAGTAGTTCGGACGGTTACGTGAGAGAAAAACTGTTTTTT | CASSSDGYVREKLFF
many | . | 15 | TRBJ2-5 | TRBV7-2 | TGTGCCAGCAGCTCCCCACGGGGGGCACCAGAGACCCAGTACTTC | CASSSPRGAPETQYF
many | . | 14 | TRBJ1-5 | TRBV12-3/TRBV12-4 | TGTGCCAGCACCTCCTGGGGGGGAGGGCAGCCCCAGCATTTT | CASTSWGGGQPQHF
. | TRBD1 | 14 | TRBJ2-7 | TRBV19 | TGTGCCAGTAGACCTGGACAGGGGGCCTACGAGCAGTACTTC | CASRPGQGAYEQYF
. | TRBD1 | 14 | TRBJ1-1 | TRBV20-1 | TGCAGTGCCCCGTTGGACAGGGGGCATTTCGAAGCTTTCTTT | CSAPLDRGHFEAFF
many | . | 13 | TRBJ2-5 | TRBV20-1 | TGCAGTGCCTTCGAAAACACTCAAGAGACCCAGTACTTC | CSAFENTQETQYF
few | TRBD2 | 18 | TRBJ2-7 | TRBV2 | TGTGCCAGCACCTCTGGGACTAGCGGGAGTCTGGCGGCCTACGAGCAGTACTTC | CASTSGTSGSLAAYEQYF
many | TRBD1 | 15 | TRBJ1-1 | TRBV20-1 | TGCAGTGCTCGGGACAGCAAACTAGGGAACACTGAAGCTTTCTTT | CSARDSKLGNTEAFF
. | . | 11 | TRBJ2-7 | TRBV29-1 | TGCAGCGTTTCTAACACCCCCCAGCAGTACTTC | CSVSNTPQQYF
. | TRBD2 | 14 | TRBJ2-7 | TRBV20-1 | TGCAGTGCTAGAGATTCCGGCAGGGAGGGGGAGCAGTACTTC | CSARDSGREGEQYF
. | . | 13 | TRBJ2-6 | TRBV11-3 | TGTGCCAGCAGCTTATTGGGTTTTAACGTCCTGACTTTC | CASSLLGFNVLTF